This T cell receptor (beta chain) is drawn from a study of identical twins. TCRdb re-called the 5' RACE reads through MiXCR, storing one row per CDR3 protein. The repertoire holds around 95,000 distinct CDR3 sequences, with roughly 6% as singletons. General study points: Weaker excess twin sharing was observed in beta out-of-frame sequences. Within cord blood, abundant beta clonotypes carried fewer insertions, but memory repertoires showed no such trend.

The CDR3 runs to 15 residues. Germline CDR1 reads SGHRS; CDR2 reads YFSETQ. The ends were cut back, 2 bases at V and 6 bases at J, with 16 bases in the middle. This clonotype was counted ten times or more. Its target is not known. The chain is built from TRBV5-1 and TRBJ2-3, with D possibly matching TRBD1 (6 bases). This TCR was sampled from a woman in her 50s in good health. The sample was memory T cells sorted from blood. CDR3 loop: CASSLGQGTLDTQYF. CDR3 bases: TGCGCCAGCAGCTTAGGCCAGGGGACGTTGGATACGCAGTATTTT.